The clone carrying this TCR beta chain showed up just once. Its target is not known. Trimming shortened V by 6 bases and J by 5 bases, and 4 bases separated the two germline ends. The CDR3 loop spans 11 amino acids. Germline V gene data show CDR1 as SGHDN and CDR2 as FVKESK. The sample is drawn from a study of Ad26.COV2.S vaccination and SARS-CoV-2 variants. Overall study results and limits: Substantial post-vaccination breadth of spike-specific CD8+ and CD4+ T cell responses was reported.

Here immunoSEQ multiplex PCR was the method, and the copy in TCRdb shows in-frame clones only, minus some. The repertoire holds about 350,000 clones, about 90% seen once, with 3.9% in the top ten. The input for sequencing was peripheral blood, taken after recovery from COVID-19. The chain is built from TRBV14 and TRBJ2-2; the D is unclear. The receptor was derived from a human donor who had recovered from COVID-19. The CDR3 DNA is TGTGCCAGCAGGAGGACCGGGGAGCTGTTTTTT. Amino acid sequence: CASRRTGELFF.